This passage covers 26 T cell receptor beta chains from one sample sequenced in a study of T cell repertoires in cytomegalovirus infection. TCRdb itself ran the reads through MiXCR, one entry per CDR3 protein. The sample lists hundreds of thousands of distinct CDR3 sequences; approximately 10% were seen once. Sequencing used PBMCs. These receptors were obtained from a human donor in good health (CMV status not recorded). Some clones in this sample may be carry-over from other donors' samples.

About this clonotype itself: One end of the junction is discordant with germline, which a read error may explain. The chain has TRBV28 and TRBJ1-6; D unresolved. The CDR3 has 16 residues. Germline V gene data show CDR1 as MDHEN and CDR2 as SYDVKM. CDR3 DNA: TGTGCCAGCAGGAGACAATCGAGCGCCTATAATTCACCCCCCCACTTT. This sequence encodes CASRRQSSAYNSPPHF.

The CDR3 loop is CASSFSRLTSYYNEQFF. As DNA, the CDR3 is TGTGCCAGCAGCTTCTCTCGTTTAACTAGCTACTACAATGAGCAGTTCTTC. The chain recombines TRBV5-8 with TRBJ2-1; maybe TRBD2 (6 bases). The CDR3 runs to 17 residues. Trimming cost V 2 bases and J 3 bases, with 18 bases left between them. CDR1 SGHTS and CDR2 YDEGEE come from the germline V gene.

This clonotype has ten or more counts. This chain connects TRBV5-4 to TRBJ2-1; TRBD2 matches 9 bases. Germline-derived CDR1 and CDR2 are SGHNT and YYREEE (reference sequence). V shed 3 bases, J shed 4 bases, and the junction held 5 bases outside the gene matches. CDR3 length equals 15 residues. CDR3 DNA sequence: TGTGCCAGCAGCTCCGCGGGGGGGAATTACAATGAGCAGTTCTTC. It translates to CASSSAGGNYNEQFF.

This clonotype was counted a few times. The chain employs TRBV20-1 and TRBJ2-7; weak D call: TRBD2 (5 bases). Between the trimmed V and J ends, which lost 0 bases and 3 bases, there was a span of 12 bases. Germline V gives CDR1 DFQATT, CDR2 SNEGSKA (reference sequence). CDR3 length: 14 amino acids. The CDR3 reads CSARDRRGFYEQYF. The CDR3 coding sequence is TGCAGTGCTAGAGATCGACGAGGGTTCTACGAGCAGTACTTC.

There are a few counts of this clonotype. This CDR3 is CASRTDRRDNEQFF. The DNA for the CDR3 is TGTGCCAGCAGAACTGACAGGAGGGACAATGAGCAGTTCTTC. V is TRBV28 and J is TRBJ2-1, with D tentatively TRBD1 or TRBD2 (6 bases each). The V gene lost 6 bases and the J gene lost 5 bases, with 14 bases spanning the gap. The CDR3 sequence is 14 residues long. CDR1 and CDR2 (germline): MDHEN, SYDVKM.

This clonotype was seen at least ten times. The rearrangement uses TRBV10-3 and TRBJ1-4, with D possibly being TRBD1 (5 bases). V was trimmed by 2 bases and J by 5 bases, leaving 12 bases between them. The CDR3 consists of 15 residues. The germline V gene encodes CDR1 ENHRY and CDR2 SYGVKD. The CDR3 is CAISEMGTANEKLFF. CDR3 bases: TGTGCCATCAGTGAGATGGGGACGGCGAATGAAAAACTGTTTTTT.

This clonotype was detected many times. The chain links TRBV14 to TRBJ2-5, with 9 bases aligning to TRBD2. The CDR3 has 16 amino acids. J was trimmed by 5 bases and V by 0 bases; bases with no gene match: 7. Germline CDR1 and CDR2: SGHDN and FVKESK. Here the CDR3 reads CASSQEWRGGLETQYF. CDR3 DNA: TGTGCCAGCAGCCAAGAATGGCGGGGGGGCCTGGAGACCCAGTACTTC.

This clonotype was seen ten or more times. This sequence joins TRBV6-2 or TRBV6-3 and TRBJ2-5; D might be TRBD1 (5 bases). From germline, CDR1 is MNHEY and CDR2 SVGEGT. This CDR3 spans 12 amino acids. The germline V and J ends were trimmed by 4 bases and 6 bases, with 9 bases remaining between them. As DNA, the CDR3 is TGTGCCAGCAGTTCTACAGGAAAGACCCAGTACTTC. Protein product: CASSSTGKTQYF.

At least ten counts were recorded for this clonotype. CDR3 nucleotide sequence: TGTGCCAGCAGTTACGGATCTAGCAATCAGCCCCAGCATTTT. This sequence encodes CASSYGSSNQPQHF. This rearrangement joins TRBV6-6 to TRBJ1-5; D gene unclear. With 2 bases removed from V and 0 bases from J, the gap between germline ends came to 5 bases. The germline gives CDR1 MNHNY, CDR2 SVGAGI (reference sequence). This CDR3 has 14 amino acids.

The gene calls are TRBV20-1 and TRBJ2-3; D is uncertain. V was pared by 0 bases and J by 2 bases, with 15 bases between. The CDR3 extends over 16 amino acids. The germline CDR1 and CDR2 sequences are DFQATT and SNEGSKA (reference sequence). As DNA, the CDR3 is TGCAGTGCTAGAGATTTATACGTACAAAACACAGATACGCAGTATTTT. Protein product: CSARDLYVQNTDTQYF.

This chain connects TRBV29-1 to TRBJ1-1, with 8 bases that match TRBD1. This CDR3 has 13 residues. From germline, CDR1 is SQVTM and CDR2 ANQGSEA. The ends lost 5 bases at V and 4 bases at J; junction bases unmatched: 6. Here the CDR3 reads CSVRTGIRTEAFF. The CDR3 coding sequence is TGCAGCGTTAGGACAGGGATTCGCACTGAAGCTTTCTTT.

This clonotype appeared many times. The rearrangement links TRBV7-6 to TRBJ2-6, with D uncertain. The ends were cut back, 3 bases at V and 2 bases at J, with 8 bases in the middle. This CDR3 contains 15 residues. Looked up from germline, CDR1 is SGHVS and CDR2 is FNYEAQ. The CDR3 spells CASSLDGTGANVLTF. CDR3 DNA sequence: TGTGCCAGCAGCTTGGATGGGACTGGGGCCAACGTCCTGACTTTC.

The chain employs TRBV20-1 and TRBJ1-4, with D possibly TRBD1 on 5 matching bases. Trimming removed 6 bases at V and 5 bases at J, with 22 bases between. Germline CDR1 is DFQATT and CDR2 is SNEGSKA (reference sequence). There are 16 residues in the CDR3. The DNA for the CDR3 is TGCAGTGCGGCCGGACACGAAACATCGTGGAATGAAAAACTGTTTTTT. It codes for CSAAGHETSWNEKLFF.

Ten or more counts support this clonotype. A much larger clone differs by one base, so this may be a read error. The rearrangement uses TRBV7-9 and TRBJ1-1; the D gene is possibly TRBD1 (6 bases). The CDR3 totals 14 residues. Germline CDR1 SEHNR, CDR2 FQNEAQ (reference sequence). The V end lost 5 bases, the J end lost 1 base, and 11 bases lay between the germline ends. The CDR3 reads CASSLGQQNTEAFF. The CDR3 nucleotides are TGTGCCAGCAGCCTTGGACAGCAGAACACTGAAGCTTTCTTT.

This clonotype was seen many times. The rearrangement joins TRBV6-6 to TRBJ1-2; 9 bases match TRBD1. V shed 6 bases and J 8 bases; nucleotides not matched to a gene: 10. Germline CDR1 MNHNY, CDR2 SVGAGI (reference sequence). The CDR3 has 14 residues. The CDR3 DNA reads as TGTGCCAGCAGCCCCAGGGACAGGGTTGTAGGCTACACCTTC. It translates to CASSPRDRVVGYTF.

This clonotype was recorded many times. For the CDR3, the DNA is TGTGCCACCAGCCCTGATCCTGGCAAGCCCCAGCATTTT. Protein: CATSPDPGKPQHF. The chain joins TRBV15 to TRBJ1-5; no firm D call. This CDR3 is built from 13 residues. Trimming took off 5 bases at V and 8 bases at J, with 13 bases between the two ends. Germline CDR1 LNHNV, CDR2 YYDKDF (reference sequence).

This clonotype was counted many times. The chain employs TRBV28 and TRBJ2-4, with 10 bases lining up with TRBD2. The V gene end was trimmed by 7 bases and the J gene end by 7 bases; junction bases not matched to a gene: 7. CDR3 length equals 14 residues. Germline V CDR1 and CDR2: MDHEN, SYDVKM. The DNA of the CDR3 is TGTGCCAGCACCCCCAGTAGCGGGGGGAACATTCAGTACTTC. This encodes CASTPSSGGNIQYF.

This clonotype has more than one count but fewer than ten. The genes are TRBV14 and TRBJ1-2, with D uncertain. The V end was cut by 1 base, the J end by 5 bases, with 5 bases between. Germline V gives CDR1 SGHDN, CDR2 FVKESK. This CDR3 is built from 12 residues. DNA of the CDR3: TGTGCCAGCAGCCAAGTCCATTATGGCTACACCTTC. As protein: CASSQVHYGYTF.

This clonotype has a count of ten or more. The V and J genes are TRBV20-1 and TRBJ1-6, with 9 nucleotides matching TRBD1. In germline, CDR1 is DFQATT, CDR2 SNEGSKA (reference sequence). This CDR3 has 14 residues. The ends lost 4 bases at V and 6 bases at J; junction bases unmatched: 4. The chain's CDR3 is CSATKGQGNSPLHF. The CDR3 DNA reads TGCAGTGCTACCAAGGGACAGGGTAATTCACCCCTCCACTTT.

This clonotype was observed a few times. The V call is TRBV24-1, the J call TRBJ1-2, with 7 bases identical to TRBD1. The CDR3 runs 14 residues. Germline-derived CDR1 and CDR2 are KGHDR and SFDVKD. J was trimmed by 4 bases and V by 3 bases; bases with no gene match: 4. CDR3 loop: CATSDSRTGYGYTF. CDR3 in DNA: TGTGCCACCAGTGATAGTCGGACAGGCTATGGCTACACCTTC.

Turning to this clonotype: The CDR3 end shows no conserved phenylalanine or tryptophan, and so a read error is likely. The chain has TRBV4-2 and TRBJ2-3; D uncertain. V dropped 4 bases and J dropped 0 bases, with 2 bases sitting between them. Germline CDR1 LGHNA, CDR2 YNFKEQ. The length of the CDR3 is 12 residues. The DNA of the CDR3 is TGTGCCAGCAGCCTGAGCACAGATACGCAGTATCTT. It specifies CASSLSTDTQYL.

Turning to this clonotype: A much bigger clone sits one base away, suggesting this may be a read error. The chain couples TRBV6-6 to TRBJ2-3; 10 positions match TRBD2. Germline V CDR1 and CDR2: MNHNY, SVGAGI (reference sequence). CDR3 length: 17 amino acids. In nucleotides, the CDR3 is TGTGCCAGCAATTACTCGGAAGCGGGGGGGCTCACAGATACGCAGTATTTT. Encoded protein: CASNYSEAGGLTDTQYF.

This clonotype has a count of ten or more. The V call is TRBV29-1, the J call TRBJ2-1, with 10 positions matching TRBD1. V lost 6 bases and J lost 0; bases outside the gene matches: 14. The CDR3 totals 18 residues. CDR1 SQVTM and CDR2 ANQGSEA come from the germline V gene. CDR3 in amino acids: CSVVPGQGSRSSYNEQFF. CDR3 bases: TGCAGCGTCGTCCCGGGACAGGGGTCCCGGAGCTCCTACAATGAGCAGTTCTTC.

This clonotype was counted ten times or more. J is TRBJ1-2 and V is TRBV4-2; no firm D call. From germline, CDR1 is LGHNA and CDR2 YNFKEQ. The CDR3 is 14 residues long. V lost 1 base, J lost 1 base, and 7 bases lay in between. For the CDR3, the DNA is TGTGCCAGCAGCCAAGTGCTCAGTAACTATGGCTACACCTTC. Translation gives CASSQVLSNYGYTF.

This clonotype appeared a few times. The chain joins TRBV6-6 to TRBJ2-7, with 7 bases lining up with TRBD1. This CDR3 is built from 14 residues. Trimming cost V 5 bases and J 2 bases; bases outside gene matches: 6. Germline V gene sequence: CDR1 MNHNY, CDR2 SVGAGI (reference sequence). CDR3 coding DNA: TGTGCCAGCAGTCCCCGGGACAGCACCTACGAGCAGTACTTC. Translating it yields CASSPRDSTYEQYF.

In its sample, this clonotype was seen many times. As DNA, the CDR3 is TGTGCCAGCGGGGGGACTAGCGGGGGAGACGAGCAGTACGTC. It codes for CASGGTSGGDEQYV. V usage is TRBV6-1 and J usage is TRBJ2-7; 14 bases are shared with TRBD2. CDR3 length equals 14 residues. The junction had 5 bases not matched to a gene; V was cut back by 8 bases and J by 5 bases. CDR1 is MNHNS and CDR2 is SASEGT in the germline V gene.